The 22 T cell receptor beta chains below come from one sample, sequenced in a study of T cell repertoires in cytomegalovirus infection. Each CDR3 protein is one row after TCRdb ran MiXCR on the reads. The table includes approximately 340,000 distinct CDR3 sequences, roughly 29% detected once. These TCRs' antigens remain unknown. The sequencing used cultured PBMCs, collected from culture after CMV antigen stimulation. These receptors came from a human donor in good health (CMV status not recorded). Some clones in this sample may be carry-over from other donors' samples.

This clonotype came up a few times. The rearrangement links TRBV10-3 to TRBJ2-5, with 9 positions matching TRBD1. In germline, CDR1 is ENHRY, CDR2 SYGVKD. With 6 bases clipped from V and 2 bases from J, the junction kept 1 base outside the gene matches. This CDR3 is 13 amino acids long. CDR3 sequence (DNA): TGTGCCATCAGGGGACAGGGTCAAGAGACCCAGTACTTC. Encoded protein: CAIRGQGQETQYF.

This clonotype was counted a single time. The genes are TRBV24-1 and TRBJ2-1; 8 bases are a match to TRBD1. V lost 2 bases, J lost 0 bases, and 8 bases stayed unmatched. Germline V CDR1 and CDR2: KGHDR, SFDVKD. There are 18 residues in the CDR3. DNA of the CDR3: TGTGCCACCAGTGATTATACCAGGGGGCTATTCTCCTACAATGAGCAGTTCTTC. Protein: CATSDYTRGLFSYNEQFF.

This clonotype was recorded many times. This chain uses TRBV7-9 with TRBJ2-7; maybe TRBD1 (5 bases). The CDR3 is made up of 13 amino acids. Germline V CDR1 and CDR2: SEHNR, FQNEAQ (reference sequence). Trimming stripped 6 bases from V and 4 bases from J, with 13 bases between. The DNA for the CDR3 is TGTGCCAGCAGATCGATGGGGCGGTACGAGCAGTACTTC. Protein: CASRSMGRYEQYF.

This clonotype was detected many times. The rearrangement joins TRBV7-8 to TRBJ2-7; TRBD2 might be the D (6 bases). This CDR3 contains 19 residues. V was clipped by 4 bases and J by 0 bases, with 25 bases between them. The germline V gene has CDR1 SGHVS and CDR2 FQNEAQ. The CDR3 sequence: CASSSRRFGGLSSSYEQYF. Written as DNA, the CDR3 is TGTGCCAGCAGCTCACGGAGGTTCGGGGGTCTTTCTAGCTCCTACGAGCAGTACTTC.

As DNA, the CDR3 is TGTGCCAGCAGCTTGGGGGCGGGAGATCCCACCGGGGAGCTGTTTTTT. This codes for CASSLGAGDPTGELFF. This rearrangement joins TRBV5-4 to TRBJ2-2, with 7 positions matching TRBD2. This CDR3 has 16 amino acids. V gave up 0 bases and J gave up 4 bases; unmatched junction bases: 6. Germline assignment: CDR1 SGHNT and CDR2 YYREEE (reference sequence). The full variable domain, its missing parts supplied by reference TRBV5-4 and TRBJ2-2, is ETGVTQSPTHLIKTRGQQVTLRCSSQSGHNTVSWYQQALGQGPQFIFQYYREEENGRGNFPPRFSGLQFPNYSSELNVNALELDDSALYLCASSLGAGDPTGELFFGEGSRLTVL.

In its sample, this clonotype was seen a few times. The DNA of the CDR3 is TGTGCCAGCAGTTTATCAGGCGAACTGGTCTATGGCTACACCTTC. Translating gives CASSLSGELVYGYTF. V gene TRBV28 combines with J gene TRBJ1-2; D is unclear. Trimming removed 1 base at V and 4 bases at J, with 13 bases between. Germline values: CDR1 MDHEN, CDR2 SYDVKM. The CDR3 length is 15 residues.

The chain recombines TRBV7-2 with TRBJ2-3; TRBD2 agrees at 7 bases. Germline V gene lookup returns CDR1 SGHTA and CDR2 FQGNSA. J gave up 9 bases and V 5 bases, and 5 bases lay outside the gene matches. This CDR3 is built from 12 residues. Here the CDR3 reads CASSPGLVTQYF. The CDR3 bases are TGTGCCAGCAGCCCCGGACTAGTAACGCAGTATTTT.

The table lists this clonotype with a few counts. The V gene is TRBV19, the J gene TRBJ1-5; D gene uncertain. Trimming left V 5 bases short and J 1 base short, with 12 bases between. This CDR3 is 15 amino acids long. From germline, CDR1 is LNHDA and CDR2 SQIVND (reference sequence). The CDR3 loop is CASSVVVQSNQPQHF. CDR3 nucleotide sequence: TGTGCCAGTAGTGTCGTCGTCCAGAGCAATCAGCCCCAGCATTTT.

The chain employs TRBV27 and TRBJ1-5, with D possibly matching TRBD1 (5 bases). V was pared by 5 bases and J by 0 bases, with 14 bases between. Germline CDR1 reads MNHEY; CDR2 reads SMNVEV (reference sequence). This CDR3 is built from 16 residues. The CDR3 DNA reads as TGTGCCAGCAGTGGGAAGGGACGGATTAGCAATCAGCCCCAGCATTTT. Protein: CASSGKGRISNQPQHF.

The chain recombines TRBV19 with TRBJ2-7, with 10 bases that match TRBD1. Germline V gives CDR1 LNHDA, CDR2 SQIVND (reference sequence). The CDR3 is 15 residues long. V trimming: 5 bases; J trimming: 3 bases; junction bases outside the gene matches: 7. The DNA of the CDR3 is TGTGCCAGTAGTGTCCGGGACAGGGGATACTACGAGCAGTACTTC. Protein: CASSVRDRGYYEQYF.

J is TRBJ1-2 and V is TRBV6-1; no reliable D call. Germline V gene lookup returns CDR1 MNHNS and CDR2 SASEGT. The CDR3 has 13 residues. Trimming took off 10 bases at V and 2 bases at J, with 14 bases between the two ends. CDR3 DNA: TGTGCCACGCGTGCGGAATCCAACTATGGCTACACCTTC. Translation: CATRAESNYGYTF.

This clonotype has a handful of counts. The CDR3 region has the DNA TGTGCCAGCAGCTTAGGTATAAGTGCTTTCTTT. Translated: CASSLGISAFF. This rearrangement joins TRBV7-2 to TRBJ1-1; D uncertain. CDR1 is SGHTA and CDR2 is FQGNSA in the germline V gene. This CDR3 is built from 11 residues. Trimming pared 1 base from V and 11 bases from J, leaving 8 bases between. The whole variable domain, filled in from reference TRBV7-2 and TRBJ1-1, reads GAGVSQSPSNKVTEKGKDVELRCDPISGHTALYWYRQSLGQGLEFLIYFQGNSAPDKSGLPSDRFSAERTGGSVSTLTIQRTQQEDSAVYLCASSLGISAFFGQGTRLTVV.

The CDR3 DNA sequence: TGTGCCAGCAGCCCGACTAGCGGGAGGCCTGGCGAGCAGTACTTC. This sequence encodes CASSPTSGRPGEQYF. The chain links TRBV11-2 to TRBJ2-7; 13 bases line up with TRBD2. CDR1 and CDR2 from the germline V gene are SGHAT and FQNNGV. Germline trimming cut 5 bases from V and 6 bases from J; bases unmatched to any gene: 7. The CDR3 totals 15 residues.

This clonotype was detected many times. The CDR3, as DNA: TGTGCCAGCAGCCGGGACAGGGGGGGCTACACCTTC. The encoded protein is CASSRDRGGYTF. V and J are TRBV7-2 and TRBJ1-2; 11 bases fit TRBD1. This CDR3 region has 12 residues. Germline values: CDR1 SGHTA, CDR2 FQGNSA. The V gene end was trimmed by 5 bases and the J gene end by 8 bases; junction bases not matched to a gene: 1.

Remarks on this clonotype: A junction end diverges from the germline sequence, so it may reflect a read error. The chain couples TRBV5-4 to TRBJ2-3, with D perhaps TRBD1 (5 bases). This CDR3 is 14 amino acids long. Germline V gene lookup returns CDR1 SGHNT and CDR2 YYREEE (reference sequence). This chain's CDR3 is CTSSLAGSGDTQYF. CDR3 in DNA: TGTACCAGCAGCTTGGCAGGGTCAGGAGATACGCAGTATTTT.

CDR3 region: CASSVQGGDSGELFF. The CDR3 DNA is TGTGCCAGCAGCGTCCAGGGGGGCGACTCCGGGGAGCTGTTTTTT. The chain employs TRBV7-3 and TRBJ2-2; tentatively, D is TRBD1 (7 bases). The CDR3 totals 15 residues. The germline gives CDR1 SGHTA, CDR2 FQGTGA. V lost 5 bases and J lost 6, with 16 bases in between.

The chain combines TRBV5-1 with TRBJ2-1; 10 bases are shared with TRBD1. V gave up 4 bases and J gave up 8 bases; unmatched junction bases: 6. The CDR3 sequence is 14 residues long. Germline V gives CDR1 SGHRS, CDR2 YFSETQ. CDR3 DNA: TGCGCCAGCAGCCCGGACAGGGGGATCGATGAGCAGTTCTTC. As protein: CASSPDRGIDEQFF.

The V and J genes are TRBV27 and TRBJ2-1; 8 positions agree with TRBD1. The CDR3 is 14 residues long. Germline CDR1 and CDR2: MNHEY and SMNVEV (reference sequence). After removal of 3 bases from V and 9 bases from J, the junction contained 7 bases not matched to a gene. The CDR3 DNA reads TGTGCCAGCAGTTTCGACAGGGGCGTTGGTGAGCAGTTCTTC. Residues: CASSFDRGVGEQFF.

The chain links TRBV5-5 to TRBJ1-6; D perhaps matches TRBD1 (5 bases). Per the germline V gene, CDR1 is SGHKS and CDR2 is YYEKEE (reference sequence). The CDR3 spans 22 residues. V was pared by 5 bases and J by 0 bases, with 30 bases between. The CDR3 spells CASRGLRQRSSGESSYNSPLHF. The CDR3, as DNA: TGTGCCAGCAGAGGACTCCGACAGAGATCATCGGGCGAATCCTCCTATAATTCACCCCTCCACTTT. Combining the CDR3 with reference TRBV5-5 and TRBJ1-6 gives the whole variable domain DAGVTQSPTHLIKTRGQQVTLRCSPISGHKSVSWYQQVLGQGPQFIFQYYEKEERGRGNFPDRFSARQFPNYSSELNVNALLLGDSALYLCASRGLRQRSSGESSYNSPLHFGNGTRLTVT.

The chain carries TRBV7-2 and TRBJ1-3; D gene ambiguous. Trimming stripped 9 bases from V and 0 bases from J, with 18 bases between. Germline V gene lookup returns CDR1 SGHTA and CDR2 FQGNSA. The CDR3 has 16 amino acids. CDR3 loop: CASTLSRGISGNTIYF. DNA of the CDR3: TGTGCCAGTACCTTATCACGGGGAATCTCTGGAAACACCATATATTTT.

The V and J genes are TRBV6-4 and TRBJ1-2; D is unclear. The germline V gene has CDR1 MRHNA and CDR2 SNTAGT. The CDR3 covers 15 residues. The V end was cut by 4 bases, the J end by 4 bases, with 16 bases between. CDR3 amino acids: CASSGETTRIYGYTF. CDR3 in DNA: TGTGCCAGCAGTGGGGAGACAACCCGGATCTATGGCTACACCTTC.

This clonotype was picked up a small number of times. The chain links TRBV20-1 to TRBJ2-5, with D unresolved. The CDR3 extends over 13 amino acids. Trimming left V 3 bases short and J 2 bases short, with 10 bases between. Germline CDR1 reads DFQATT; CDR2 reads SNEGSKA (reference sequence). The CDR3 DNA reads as TGCAGTGCTAGGGTGCGGTCGCAAGAGACCCAGTACTTC. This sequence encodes CSARVRSQETQYF.